This T cell receptor (beta chain) was documented in a study of T cells expressing NK-cell markers (TCRdb year 2020). Context from the whole study: Eight donors provided sorted CD3+CD56+NKG2C+, CD3+CD56+NKG2C- and CD3+CD56-NKG2C+ T-cell subsets, whose TCR beta-chain repertoires were profiled. The eight sequenced donors were randomly selected healthy volunteers, three men and five women. Seven of the eight sequenced donors were HCMV-seropositive and one was HCMV-seronegative. Sequencing of the libraries produced 2 x 150 bp reads on Illumina HiSeq 2000/2500, MiSeq or NextSeq. Broad study findings and their caveats: For five or six donors, the dominant CD3+CD56+NKG2C+ clonotypes were among the top 10 CD8+ clonotypes and accounted for roughly 1.0-8% of CD8+ T cells. Whether the expanded NKG2C-expressing T cell clones were specific for HCMV antigens was left unclear. Those dominant clonotypes were again the most abundant among CD3+CD56-NKG2C+ cells in a handful of donors, at 28.3-60.1%.

On this clonotype itself: This clone's antigen is unknown.

The data were produced on an Illumina HiSeq 2000. TCR beta cDNA libraries were made by 5'RACE template switching that added a universal primer site and unique molecular identifiers. Priming for cDNA synthesis came from the TCR beta constant segment, and two successive PCR amplification steps followed. Per the authors' processing: MIGEC was used to demultiplex reads and group reads by UMI, and MiTCR was used to assemble and quantify clonotypes. To exclude erroneous sequences, only TCR cDNA sequences supported by at least two reads were retained. The tcR package was used for downstream repertoire analysis, with clonotypes matched between fractions based on CDR3 nucleotide sequence plus V segment. Antigen specificity was annotated against VDJdb with VDJmatch, allowing one amino acid substitution in CDR3. TCRdb reprocessed the reads and provides one entry for every CDR3 protein sequence; no DNA is given. TCRdb, not the authors, supplied the V and J calls. The sample has over 250,000 distinct CDR3 sequences on record. More than 3.5% of the sample belongs to the ten largest clones.

Looking up the germline V gene (reference sequence) yields CDR1 DFQATT and CDR2 SNEGSKA. From its cysteine to its phenylalanine, the CDR3 spans 16 amino acids. DNA for this receptor is not on file. To determine HCMV serostatus, a commercial ELISA kit was used to detect HCMV-specific IgG in serum. Ficoll density gradient centrifugation was used to isolate peripheral blood mononuclear cells from blood. The origin of this receptor is a woman aged 18 to 75 in good health. The receptor chain draws on TRBV20-1 and TRBJ1-6. The sequenced sample was blood T cells: a sorted CD56 or NKG2C T cell subset, CD4+ or CD8+ T cells, or bulk PBMC T cells (not recorded which). The CDR3 loop reads CSASTSVETKNSPLHF.